This TCR beta chain appears in the sequencing data of a study of regulatory T cells in long-lasting Graves disease. Study context: Antithyroid drug exposure in newly diagnosed Graves' patients had lasted under 3 months.

This clonotype was recorded many times. Combining iRepertoire HTBI primers with Arm-PCR of CDR3 regions, the authors built TCR beta libraries. TCRdb re-derived calls from the multiplex PCR reads in MiXCR, one entry per CDR3 protein. The table includes hundreds of thousands of distinct CDR3 sequences, 15% to 20% detected once. CDR1 is SGHVS, CDR2 FQNEAQ, per germline. Between the trimmed V and J ends, which lost 5 bases and 5 bases, there was a span of 21 bases. The CDR3 totals 16 residues. Noted time point: newly diagnosed GD, antithyroid drugs for less than 3 months. The TCR library was made from RNA extracted from PBMCs. Another study also made use of these data, one on T cells in Graves' hyperthyroidism and ophthalmopathy.

Sequenced here: peripheral blood mononuclear cells (PBMCs), sampled at new diagnosis, from a patient treated with antithyroid drugs. The chain recombines TRBV7-8 with TRBJ2-5, with D uncertain. The source of this sequence is a woman in her thirties with Graves disease. The DNA for the CDR3 is TGTGCCAGCAGCCAAGCCCGGGTGCTCCTCGGGGAGACCCAGTACTTC. Residues: CASSQARVLLGETQYF.